This T cell receptor (beta chain) comes out of a study of beta chain features in type 1 diabetes. As for the study in general: Sorted cells examined across all samples numbered roughly 100 million.

Whole-study findings and limits: TCRB CDR3s from Type 1 diabetes patients were moderately but significantly shorter in all four CD4+ subsets.

Sequencing targeted expressed TCRB transcripts, as all isolated RNA had been reverse transcribed. Clones were sequenced by immunoSEQ multiplex PCR, and TCRdb holds only the in-frame ones, with some missing. The sample has a few hundred thousand clones, around 9.6% seen once. Losses at the gene ends were 2 bases for V and 4 bases for J; bases not matched to a gene: 0. The CDR3 extends over 14 amino acids. CDR1 is MNHEY, CDR2 SVGAGI, per germline. Worth noting for this clone: Its cognate antigen is unknown.

A CD45RO/CCR7/CD25/CD127/CD95/CD27 panel sorted naive, central memory, regulatory and stem cell-like memory CD4+ cells. This sequence originates from a man aged 30 to 39 with type 1 diabetes. V and J are TRBV6-5 and TRBJ1-1, with 11 bases lining up with TRBD1. Sequences were obtained from central memory CD4+ T cells from blood. In DNA form, the CDR3 reads TGTGCCAGCAGTTACGGGACAGGGGGCACTGAAGCTTTCTTT. This encodes CASSYGTGGTEAFF.